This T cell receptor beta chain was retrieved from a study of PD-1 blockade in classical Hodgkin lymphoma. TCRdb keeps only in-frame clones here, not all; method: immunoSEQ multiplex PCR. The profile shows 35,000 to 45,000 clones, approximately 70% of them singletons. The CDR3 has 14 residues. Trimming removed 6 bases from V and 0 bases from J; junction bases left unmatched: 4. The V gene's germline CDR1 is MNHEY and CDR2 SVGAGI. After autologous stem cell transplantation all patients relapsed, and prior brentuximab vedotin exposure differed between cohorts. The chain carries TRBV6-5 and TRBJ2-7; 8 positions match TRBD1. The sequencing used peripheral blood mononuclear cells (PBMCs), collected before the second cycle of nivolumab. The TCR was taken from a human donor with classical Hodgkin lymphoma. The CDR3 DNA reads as TGTGCCAGCAGCGGGACAGGAAGCTCCTACGAGCAGTACTTC. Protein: CASSGTGSSYEQYF.